Given below is one TCR beta chain in context. This sample was taken from a study of cytomegalovirus exposure and HLA in healthy donors. Primers included in the PCR were 60 Vbeta and 13 Jbeta primers. Sequenced by immunoSEQ multiplex PCR; TCRdb stores in-frame clones only, minus some. This table holds over 100,000 clones. The germline V gene encodes CDR1 SNHLY and CDR2 FYNNEI. Trimming took off 8 bases at V and 6 bases at J, with 14 bases between the two ends. This CDR3 contains 13 residues. This chain connects TRBV2 to TRBJ2-1; D might be TRBD2 (6 bases). The specimen was PBMCs. The TCR was taken from a man younger than 35 in good health and CMV-seronegative. CDR3 sequence: CASSSEGLNEQFF. In DNA, the CDR3 is TGTGCCAGCTCTAGCGAAGGGCTCAATGAGCAGTTCTTC.